These 21 T cell receptor beta chains were all obtained from the same sample, sequenced in a study of T cells in Graves' hyperthyroidism and ophthalmopathy. RNA transcripts provided the source from which TCR beta CDR3 regions were amplified. An initial round of RT-PCR targeting the TCR CDR3 relied on the HTBI primer set. MiXCR, applied by TCRdb to the multiplex PCR reads, yields one record per CDR3 protein. The table records about 380,000 distinct CDR3 sequences, around 13% of them present only once. Material: blood. Every receptor here comes from a woman in her fifties or sixties with Graves' hyperthyroidism.

The V and J genes are TRBV20-1 and TRBJ2-1; TRBD2 aligns across 10 bases. The CDR3 spans 16 residues. Germline CDR1 DFQATT, CDR2 SNEGSKA (reference sequence). V shed 1 base and J 5 bases; nucleotides not matched to a gene: 8. The CDR3 coding sequence is TGCAGTGCTAGAGCCTGGGCTAGCGGGAGCAACAATGAGCAGTTCTTC. Translated, it gives CSARAWASGSNNEQFF.

This clonotype was detected ten times or more. CDR3 amino acids: CATSDPTGSQETQYF. CDR3 DNA: TGTGCCACCAGTGACCCGACAGGGTCCCAAGAGACCCAGTACTTC. The chain uses TRBV24-1 and TRBJ2-5; 7 bases fit TRBD1. The trim removed 4 bases at V and 1 base at J, leaving 5 bases unmatched. Germline V lookup: CDR1 KGHDR, CDR2 SFDVKD. The CDR3 has 15 residues.

The rearrangement uses TRBV6-5 and TRBJ2-1, with TRBD2 matching over 7 bases. CDR3 length equals 12 residues. Germline V lookup: CDR1 MNHEY, CDR2 SVGAGI. Trimming cost V 2 bases and J 11 bases; bases outside gene matches: 3. The CDR3: CASSYGGGKQFF. DNA for the CDR3: TGTGCCAGCAGTTACGGGGGAGGGAAGCAGTTCTTC.

This clonotype was recorded at least ten times. The genes are TRBV27 and TRBJ2-7, with 7 bases that match TRBD2. The CDR3 consists of 14 residues. Germline values: CDR1 MNHEY, CDR2 SMNVEV (reference sequence). Germline trimming cut 3 bases from V and 3 bases from J; bases unmatched to any gene: 5. The chain's CDR3 is CASSFSTSRYEQYF. The CDR3 nucleotides read TGTGCCAGCAGTTTCTCGACTAGCCGCTACGAGCAGTACTTC.

This clonotype was counted many times. The chain combines TRBV28 with TRBJ2-7; 9 bases agree with TRBD1. Germline V lookup: CDR1 MDHEN, CDR2 SYDVKM. V shed 7 bases, J shed 5 bases, and the junction held 9 bases outside the gene matches. CDR3 size: 14 residues. The CDR3 DNA is TGTGCCAGCACCCCGGGGGACAGGGAGAACGAGCAGTACTTC. This translates into CASTPGDRENEQYF.

This clonotype was counted at least ten times. The chain combines TRBV28 with TRBJ2-7, with 11 positions matching TRBD2. The V gene's germline CDR1 is MDHEN and CDR2 SYDVKM. The CDR3 extends over 16 amino acids. J lost 2 bases, V lost 5 bases, and 8 bases had no gene match. CDR3 residues: CASSLTGLAAAYEQYF. CDR3 nucleotides: TGTGCCAGCAGTCTAACGGGACTAGCGGCAGCCTACGAGCAGTACTTC. Supplemented by reference TRBV28 and TRBJ2-7, the full variable domain reads DVKVTQSSRYLVKRTGEKVFLECVQDMDHENMFWYRQDPGLGLRLIYFSYDVKMKEKGDIPEGYSVSREKKERFSLILESASTNQTSMYLCASSLTGLAAAYEQYFGPGTRLTVT.

This clonotype was seen repeatedly, ten times or more. The CDR3 region has the DNA TGTGCCACCAGTGACGGGGCGGCAAATGGCGGCTACGAGCAGTACTTC. Translation: CATSDGAANGGYEQYF. This chain links TRBV24-1 with TRBJ2-7; the D call may be TRBD1 or TRBD2 (5 bases each). The ends were cut back, 4 bases at V and 3 bases at J, with 18 bases in the middle. In germline, CDR1 is KGHDR, CDR2 SFDVKD. The CDR3 is made up of 16 amino acids.

This clonotype was seen many times. The chain has TRBV6-2 or TRBV6-3 and TRBJ2-7; tentative D call: TRBD1 (6 bases). Trimming took 2 bases from V and 4 from J, leaving 9 bases between them. From germline, CDR1 is MNHEY and CDR2 SVGEGT. CDR3 size: 13 residues. For the CDR3, the DNA is TGTGCCAGCAGTTACGACAGGAGTTACGAGCAGTACTTC. Translating it yields CASSYDRSYEQYF.

Many counts were recorded for this clonotype. V gene TRBV7-8 combines with J gene TRBJ2-1, with 7 bases matching TRBD2. CDR1 is SGHVS, CDR2 FQNEAQ, per germline. V lost 8 bases and J lost 4; bases outside the gene matches: 11. CDR3 length: 15 amino acids. The CDR3 reads CASRPAGVAYNEQFF. CDR3 nucleotide sequence: TGTGCCAGCCGACCCGCGGGAGTTGCGTACAATGAGCAGTTCTTC.

J is TRBJ2-6 and V is TRBV6-6, with D perhaps TRBD2 (5 bases). This CDR3 is 17 amino acids long. V was cut by 0 bases and J by 0 bases, with 9 bases left in between. Germline-derived CDR1 and CDR2 are MNHNY and SVGAGI (reference sequence). CDR3 nucleotides: TGTGCCAGCAGTTACTCGAGGGTGAGCTCTGGGGCCAACGTCCTGACTTTC. This codes for CASSYSRVSSGANVLTF.

At least ten counts were recorded for this clonotype. The chain employs TRBV30 and TRBJ2-3; no definite D call. Germline V gene data show CDR1 as GTSNPN and CDR2 as SVGIG (reference sequence). The V end was cut by 1 base, the J end by 0 bases, with 5 bases between. The CDR3 has 13 residues. DNA for the CDR3: TGTGCCTGGAGTGGCACTAGCACAGATACGCAGTATTTT. It specifies CAWSGTSTDTQYF.

This clonotype was picked up many times. The chain combines TRBV2 with TRBJ2-3; 10 bases are shared with TRBD2. The CDR3 length is 16 residues. Per the germline V gene, CDR1 is SNHLY and CDR2 is FYNNEI. The J segment lost 2 bases and the V segment lost 5 bases, leaving 7 bases of the junction unmatched. Here the CDR3 reads CASSLLAGGFTDTQYF. Here the CDR3 DNA reads TGTGCCAGCAGTCTCTTAGCGGGAGGATTCACAGATACGCAGTATTTT.

The gene calls are TRBV20-1 and TRBJ2-2, with D uncertain. Germline-derived CDR1 and CDR2 are DFQATT and SNEGSKA (reference sequence). V gave up 7 bases and J gave up 3 bases, with 15 bases separating them. The CDR3 is made up of 14 amino acids. This CDR3 is CSVSPTADTGELFF. As DNA, the CDR3 is TGCAGTGTCAGCCCGACGGCTGACACCGGGGAGCTGTTTTTT.

This clonotype has at least ten counts. The V and J genes are TRBV9 and TRBJ2-3; maybe TRBD1 (7 bases). Germline V gene data show CDR1 as SGDLS and CDR2 as YYNGEE. The V and J ends lost 0 bases and 5 bases respectively, with 10 bases between them. CDR3 size: 14 residues. This CDR3 reads CASSVAQGGDTQYF. CDR3 sequence (DNA): TGTGCCAGCAGCGTAGCCCAGGGGGGAGATACGCAGTATTTT.

V usage is TRBV5-1 and J usage is TRBJ2-3; D is possibly TRBD2 (5 bases). The CDR3 sequence is 16 residues long. With 0 bases removed from V and 0 bases from J, the gap between germline ends came to 11 bases. CDR1 is SGHRS and CDR2 is YFSETQ in the germline V gene. CDR3 sequence reads: CASSLDGGPSTDTQYF. In nucleotides, the CDR3 is TGCGCCAGCAGCTTGGACGGCGGGCCCAGCACAGATACGCAGTATTTT.

The gene calls are TRBV20-1 and TRBJ2-7; unclear D gene. Germline V lookup: CDR1 DFQATT, CDR2 SNEGSKA (reference sequence). This CDR3 has 15 residues. V lost 0 bases to trimming and J lost 0 bases, with 12 bases between them. The CDR3 nucleotides are TGCAGTGCTAGAGAGGGTCCCATCAGCTCCTACGAGCAGTACTTC. Protein sequence: CSAREGPISSYEQYF.

This clonotype was seen repeatedly, ten times or more. This chain uses TRBV28 with TRBJ1-4, with a tentative D call TRBD1 (5 bases). Trimming shortened V by 10 bases and J by 8 bases, and 17 bases separated the two germline ends. Germline CDR1 and CDR2: MDHEN and SYDVKM. The length of the CDR3 is 13 residues. The CDR3 sequence: CATKKGFWEKLFF. In nucleotides, the CDR3 is TGTGCCACCAAAAAGGGGTTCTGGGAAAAACTGTTTTTT.

This clonotype has just a few counts. V gene TRBV6-6 combines with J gene TRBJ2-7; 10 bases agree with TRBD2. In germline, CDR1 is MNHNY, CDR2 SVGAGI (reference sequence). V lost 0 bases, J lost 0 bases, and 5 bases stayed unmatched. The CDR3 consists of 17 residues. DNA for the CDR3: TGTGCCAGCAGTTACTCGAAGGCTAGCGGGAGCTCCTACGAGCAGTACTTC. Amino acids: CASSYSKASGSSYEQYF.

This chain uses TRBV4-1 with TRBJ2-3, with 10 positions matching TRBD2. V dropped 1 base and J dropped 1; count of bases not matched to a gene: 5. The CDR3 runs 17 residues. Germline loops: CDR1 MGHRA, CDR2 YSYEKL. CDR3 region: CASSQAPLAGGTDTQYF. For the CDR3, the DNA is TGCGCCAGCAGCCAAGCGCCCCTAGCGGGAGGCACAGATACGCAGTATTTT.

As to this clonotype: A read error may explain this, as a much larger clone is one base away. The rearrangement links TRBV20-1 to TRBJ1-5; D is possibly TRBD1 (5 bases). CDR3 length: 14 amino acids. Germline V gene lookup returns CDR1 DFQATT and CDR2 SNEGSKA (reference sequence). In DNA form, the CDR3 reads TGCGGTGCTAGCCGCGAGGCGGGACGGCAGCCCCAGCATTTT. This codes for CGASREAGRQPQHF.

This clonotype occurred many times. This sequence joins TRBV20-1 and TRBJ1-5, with a possible D match to TRBD1 (6 bases). Germline CDR1 is DFQATT and CDR2 is SNEGSKA (reference sequence). This CDR3 has 15 residues. The V end was cut by 0 bases, the J end by 5 bases, with 14 bases between. In DNA, the CDR3 is TGCAGTGCTAGAGATAGGGAGGGGGGCTATCAGCCCCAGCATTTT. Translation: CSARDREGGYQPQHF.